These 2 T cell receptor beta chains originate from one sample sequenced in a study of shared clonotypes between healthy human individuals. Here immunoSEQ multiplex PCR was the method, and the copy in TCRdb shows in-frame clones only, minus some. The sample includes 1.5 million to 2.5 million clones, roughly 94% of them seen just once. In the naive CD8 group, cells lacked CD45RO and were positively selected for CCR7, so terminally differentiated effector memory CD45RA+ cells were left out. Specimen: naive CD8+ T cells sorted from blood. These receptors all come from a young man in good health.

The chain employs TRBV10-3 and TRBJ2-1, with D perhaps matching TRBD1 or TRBD2 (5 bases each). The CDR3 loop spans 14 amino acids. Trimming took off 4 bases at V and 5 bases at J, with 12 bases between the two ends. Germline V lookup: CDR1 ENHRY, CDR2 SYGVKD. This chain's CDR3 is CAISGRDRNNEQFF. CDR3 DNA: TGTGCCATCAGTGGCCGGGACCGAAACAATGAGCAGTTCTTC.

The chain couples TRBV4-1 to TRBJ2-7, with D perhaps matching TRBD2 (5 bases). Between the trimmed V and J ends, which lost 2 bases and 1 base, there was a span of 12 bases. This CDR3 contains 15 residues. Germline V CDR1 and CDR2: MGHRA, YSYEKL. CDR3 in amino acids: CASSQRADRSYEQYF. The CDR3 bases are TGCGCCAGCAGCCAAAGAGCGGACCGGTCCTACGAGCAGTACTTC.